Given below is one T cell receptor (beta chain) in context. Its antigen is still unknown. These data come from a study of T cells in Graves' hyperthyroidism and ophthalmopathy. General study results and limits: Peripheral blood also featured most of the thyroid clonotypes expanded above 0.001. Ophthalmopathy cases were set apart from stable hyperthyroidism by a 13 V-J model.

TCR beta CDR3 regions were amplified from RNA. Primed by the HTBI set, a first-round RT-PCR was run on the TCR CDR3. From the multiplex PCR reads, TCRdb called clonotypes with MiXCR, one entry per CDR3 protein. The sample yields around 660,000 distinct CDR3 sequences, just under 45% seen once. The CDR3 is 13 residues long. From germline, CDR1 is LNHNV and CDR2 YYDKDF (reference sequence). V lost 3 bases and J 2 bases, leaving 7 bases between the germline ends. Thyroid ultrasound, orbital computed tomography, clinical symptoms, and serum thyroxine and TRAb underpinned diagnoses. The gene calls are TRBV15 and TRBJ1-2; D is uncertain. Sequenced: peripheral blood or thyroid tissue (not recorded which). The receptor comes from an adult man with Graves' disease, either hyperthyroidism or ophthalmopathy (not recorded which). CDR3 region: CATSRSGNYGYTF. The CDR3 DNA sequence: TGTGCCACCAGCAGGTCTGGAAACTATGGCTACACCTTC.